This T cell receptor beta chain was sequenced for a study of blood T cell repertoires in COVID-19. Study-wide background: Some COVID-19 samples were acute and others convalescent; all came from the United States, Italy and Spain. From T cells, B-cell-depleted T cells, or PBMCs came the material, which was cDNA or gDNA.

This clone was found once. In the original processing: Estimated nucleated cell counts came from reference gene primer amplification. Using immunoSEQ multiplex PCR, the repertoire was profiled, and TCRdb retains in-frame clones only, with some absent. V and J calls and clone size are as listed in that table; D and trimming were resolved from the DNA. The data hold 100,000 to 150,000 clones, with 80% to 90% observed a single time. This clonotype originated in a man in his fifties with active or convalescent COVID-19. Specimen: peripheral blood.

CDR3: CASSQDAGSYQETQYF. The CDR3 nucleotides read TGTGCCAGCAGCCAAGATGCGGGGAGCTACCAAGAGACCCAGTACTTC. The rearrangement joins TRBV3-1 (or the pseudogene TRBV3-2) to TRBJ2-5; TRBD2 is a possible D gene (6 bases). The germline gives CDR1 LGHDT, CDR2 YNNKEL (reference sequence). Trimming cost V 0 bases and J 0 bases, with 11 bases left between them. The CDR3 length is 16 residues.